Sequencing of this T cell receptor (beta chain) was carried out in a study of T cells in Graves' hyperthyroidism and ophthalmopathy. General study results and limits: Appearing also in blood were most of the thyroid clonotypes expanded above 0.001.

On this clonotype: Its antigen is unidentified.

Researchers took RNA transcripts and amplified the TCR beta CDR3 regions from them. First-round RT-PCR with HTBI primers amplified the TCR CDR3 region. TCRdb reprocessed the multiplex PCR reads with MiXCR, giving one entry per CDR3 protein. The data hold more than 350,000 distinct CDR3 sequences, with roughly 17% observed a single time. Exclusion of patients followed from uncontrolled infection, other autoimmune disease, pregnancy or lactation. Diagnosis relied on clinical symptoms, serum thyroxine and TRAb, thyroid ultrasound and orbital computed tomography. The blood sample predates any ophthalmopathy symptoms, coming from first hyperthyroidism diagnosis. The receptor was derived from a young woman with Graves' hyperthyroidism that later progressed to Graves' ophthalmopathy. The sample comprised blood.

For the CDR3, the DNA is TGTGCCAGCAGCCGCGGGGGACTAGCGATGCTCCCCCAGGATGAGCAGTTCTTC. It encodes CASSRGGLAMLPQDEQFF. This chain uses TRBV6-2 or TRBV6-3 with TRBJ2-1, with TRBD2 matching over 10 bases. Trimming at V came to 6 bases and at J to 8 bases, leaving 19 bases not matched to a gene. Germline loops: CDR1 MNHEY, CDR2 SVGEGT. The CDR3 sequence is 18 residues long.